The 18 T cell receptor beta chains in this list originate from one sample, sequenced in a study of blood T cell repertoires in COVID-19. The method was immunoSEQ multiplex PCR; TCRdb's version includes in-frame clones alone and lacks a portion of them. The data hold approximately 72,000 clones, with approximately 87% observed a single time. Sequenced sample: peripheral blood. These receptors were obtained from a woman of 80 years or more with acute or convalescent COVID-19.

J is TRBJ2-3 and V is TRBV5-4, with D maybe TRBD2 (6 bases). The CDR3 runs to 14 residues. Germline V CDR1 and CDR2: SGHNT, YYREEE (reference sequence). The V and J ends lost 1 base and 1 base respectively, with 7 bases between them. The CDR3 here is CASSLPSGTDTQYF. The CDR3 nucleotides are TGTGCCAGCAGCTTGCCTAGCGGCACAGATACGCAGTATTTT.

The V call is TRBV7-8, the J call TRBJ1-6; 9 bases are a match to TRBD1. With V trimmed by 6 bases and J by 10 bases, 7 bases remained unmatched. This CDR3 is built from 14 residues. Looked up from germline, CDR1 is SGHVS and CDR2 is FQNEAQ. The CDR3 nucleotides read TGTGCCAGCAGGGCCGGGACAGGGCAATCACCCCTCCACTTT. Protein product: CASRAGTGQSPLHF.

V gene TRBV11-2 combines with J gene TRBJ2-1; TRBD2 matches at 8 bases. The CDR3 has 16 amino acids. Germline lookup yields CDR1 SGHAT and CDR2 FQNNGV. The junction had 4 bases not matched to a gene; V was cut back by 0 bases and J by 3 bases. The CDR3 DNA follows: TGTGCCAGCAGCTTAGAGGGCAGCGGGGGCTACAATGAGCAGTTCTTC. Protein sequence: CASSLEGSGGYNEQFF.

The rearrangement links TRBV10-3 to TRBJ2-3; 10 positions agree with TRBD2. With V trimmed by 5 bases and J by 5 bases, 7 bases remained unmatched. The CDR3 contains 15 residues. Germline CDR1 ENHRY, CDR2 SYGVKD. The CDR3 coding sequence is TGTGCCATCAGTACCCCTAGCGGGAGACTAGATACGCAGTATTTT. Translating gives CAISTPSGRLDTQYF.

This clone was detected a few times. The V call is TRBV14, the J call TRBJ1-2, with TRBD1 as a possible D gene (5 bases). V was pared by 0 bases and J by 1 base, with 12 bases between. The CDR3 contains 16 residues. Germline CDR1 SGHDN, CDR2 FVKESK. This chain's CDR3 is CASSQDRARDNYGYTF. The DNA of the CDR3 is TGTGCCAGCAGCCAAGATCGTGCCAGGGATAACTATGGCTACACCTTC.

This chain joins TRBV14 and TRBJ2-7; D ambiguous. This CDR3 comprises 14 residues. The V gene's germline CDR1 is SGHDN and CDR2 FVKESK. The V end was cut by 0 bases, the J end by 7 bases, with 13 bases between. This CDR3 reads CASSQESTLGEQYF. In nucleotides, the CDR3 is TGTGCCAGCAGCCAAGAGAGTACGCTCGGGGAGCAGTACTTC.

V gene TRBV11-2 combines with J gene TRBJ1-3; 8 bases match TRBD1. The J segment lost 1 base and the V segment lost 0 bases, leaving 11 bases of the junction unmatched. The CDR3 loop spans 19 amino acids. The germline gives CDR1 SGHAT, CDR2 FQNNGV. Here the CDR3 reads CASSLDLRGQGSSGNTIYF. The DNA of the CDR3 is TGTGCCAGCAGCTTAGACCTCCGCGGACAGGGATCTTCTGGAAACACCATATATTTT.

The chain couples TRBV5-4 to TRBJ2-7; the D gene is possibly TRBD2 (6 bases). Per the germline V gene, CDR1 is SGHNT and CDR2 is YYREEE (reference sequence). This CDR3 comprises 14 residues. V lost 3 bases, J lost 0 bases, and 10 bases lay in between. The CDR3 loop is CASSWASDSYEQYF. The CDR3 DNA is TGTGCCAGCAGCTGGGCTAGCGACTCCTACGAGCAGTACTTC.

This clone is judged medium-sized. The chain combines TRBV7-9 with TRBJ2-1; TRBD1 agrees at 7 bases. CDR1 and CDR2 from the germline V gene are SEHNR and FQNEAQ (reference sequence). CDR3 length: 15 amino acids. Trimming at V came to 1 base and at J to 3 bases, leaving 3 bases not matched to a gene. The chain's CDR3 is CASSLGTGIYNEQFF. The CDR3 bases are TGTGCCAGCAGCTTAGGGACAGGCATCTACAATGAGCAGTTCTTC.

This clone has a single count. The rearrangement joins TRBV27 to TRBJ1-5, with 7 nucleotides matching TRBD1. The CDR3 contains 17 residues. Trimming cost V 3 bases and J 1 base; bases outside gene matches: 9. Germline lookup yields CDR1 MNHEY and CDR2 SMNVEV (reference sequence). The CDR3: CASSFSPGQWSNQPQHF. The CDR3 nucleotides read TGTGCCAGCAGTTTTTCTCCGGGACAGTGGAGCAATCAGCCCCAGCATTTT.

The genes are TRBV6-4 and TRBJ1-1; no reliable D call. Trimming took off 4 bases at V and 2 bases at J, with 14 bases between the two ends. The CDR3 sequence is 15 residues long. Germline V gene data show CDR1 as MRHNA and CDR2 as SNTAGT. CDR3 sequence: CASSALPGYNTEAFF. DNA for the CDR3: TGTGCCAGCAGTGCCCTCCCGGGGTATAACACTGAAGCTTTCTTT.

The rearrangement links TRBV27 to TRBJ2-3; maybe TRBD2 (5 bases). Germline V gene lookup returns CDR1 MNHEY and CDR2 SMNVEV (reference sequence). The CDR3 length is 15 residues. Trimming removed 5 bases at V and 0 bases at J, with 12 bases between. CDR3 sequence reads: CASSRGPASTDTQYF. The DNA for the CDR3 is TGTGCCAGCAGTCGCGGGCCAGCCAGCACAGATACGCAGTATTTT.

The V gene is TRBV12-3 or TRBV12-4, the J gene TRBJ1-2, with D possibly TRBD1 on 5 matching bases. This CDR3 is 13 amino acids long. V was clipped by 6 bases and J by 0 bases, with 8 bases between them. In DNA form, the CDR3 reads TGTGCCAGCAGCACGACAGCTAACTATGGCTACACCTTC. Translating it yields CASSTTANYGYTF.

There are a few counts of this clone. This chain joins TRBV18 and TRBJ1-1; 8 nucleotides align to TRBD1. This CDR3 region has 17 residues. Germline V lookup: CDR1 KGHSH, CDR2 LQKENI. V trimming: 2 bases; J trimming: 1 base; junction bases outside the gene matches: 9. This CDR3 reads CASSPRGQAPRNTEAFF. CDR3 in DNA: TGTGCCAGCTCACCAAGGGGACAGGCCCCGAGGAACACTGAAGCTTTCTTT.

The V call is TRBV2, the J call TRBJ1-6, with 11 bases that match TRBD1. The CDR3 has 16 amino acids. The junction had 6 bases not matched to a gene; V was cut back by 7 bases and J by 4 bases. CDR1 SNHLY and CDR2 FYNNEI come from the germline V gene. CDR3 loop: CASKRTGGGYNSPLHF. The CDR3 DNA is TGTGCCAGCAAACGGACAGGGGGCGGATATAATTCACCCCTCCACTTT.

The CDR3 spells CASDRGYEQYF. CDR3 DNA: TGTGCCAGCGACAGGGGCTACGAGCAGTACTTC. The chain carries TRBV28 and TRBJ2-7; 8 bases are shared with TRBD1. Per the germline V gene, CDR1 is MDHEN and CDR2 is SYDVKM. The CDR3 runs to 11 residues. V lost 8 bases to trimming and J lost 3 bases; unmatched junction nucleotides: 0.

This chain uses TRBV5-1 with TRBJ1-4, with TRBD1 identical over 7 bases. Germline V gene data show CDR1 as SGHRS and CDR2 as YFSETQ. The CDR3 length is 15 residues. V shed 1 base, J shed 5 bases, and the junction held 5 bases outside the gene matches. CDR3 nucleotide sequence: TGCGCCAGCAGCTTGTCGACAGGGTTGAATGAAAAACTGTTTTTT. Translation: CASSLSTGLNEKLFF.

Only one count was recorded for this clone. V usage is TRBV19 and J usage is TRBJ2-1; D gene unclear. Per germline, CDR1 LNHDA and CDR2 SQIVND (reference sequence). Trimming took 1 base from V and 0 from J, leaving 7 bases between them. The CDR3 extends over 15 amino acids. CDR3 sequence: CASSIAQSSYNEQFF. The DNA of the CDR3 is TGTGCCAGTAGTATAGCACAGAGCTCCTACAATGAGCAGTTCTTC.